The clone carrying this T cell receptor (beta chain) was seen many times. A single record per CDR3 protein comes from TCRdb applying MiXCR to the 5' RACE reads. The sample shows 80,000 to 100,000 distinct CDR3 sequences, about 8.2% of them seen only once. This sample was included in a study of T cells after yellow fever vaccination. Germline values: CDR1 SQVTM, CDR2 ANQGSEA. J gave up 4 bases and V 5 bases, and 1 base lay outside the gene matches. The CDR3 runs to 12 residues. This specimen was CD8+ T cells not binding an NS4B(214-222) dextramer, sorted from PBMCs, taken roughly 14 days after the first yellow fever vaccination. The chain is built from TRBV29-1 and TRBJ1-5; 8 bases map to TRBD1. This TCR derives from a young man who received the YFV17D yellow fever vaccine. The CDR3 DNA is TGCAGCGTTCGACAGGGGAATCAGCCCCAGCATTTT. Translated, it gives CSVRQGNQPQHF.